A selection of T cell receptor beta chains follows, all from one sample in a study of T cell repertoires in cytomegalovirus infection. Which antigens these TCRs recognize remains unknown. TCRdb reprocessed the reads via MiXCR and lists one record per CDR3 protein. This table has about 310,000 distinct CDR3 sequences, around 25% appearing once. The sequencing here drew on cultured PBMCs, taken from culture after CMV antigen stimulation. Every receptor here comes from a human donor in good health (CMV status not recorded). Some clones in this sample may be carry-over from other donors' samples. Each CDR3 is given with its conserved first and last residue. Each record gives: clone size, D gene, V gene, J gene, CDR3 protein, CDR3 DNA. A D gene is named only where the DNA matches it firmly. Clone size is stated in some rows and not others, as once, few, many or a class when expanded.

once,-,TRBV6-2/TRBV6-3,TRBJ1-5,CASSHLYSNQPQHF,TGTGCCAGCAGTCATCTTTATAGCAATCAGCCCCAGCATTTT
-,TRBD1,TRBV20-1,TRBJ1-6,CSAREGAGSPLHF,TGCAGTGCTAGGGAGGGGGCTGGATCACCCCTCCACTTT
-,-,TRBV10-3,TRBJ1-1,CAISGGIGDTEAFF,TGTGCCATCAGTGGTGGGATAGGGGACACTGAAGCTTTCTTT
-,-,TRBV19,TRBJ2-1,CASKGGEQFF,TGTGCCAGTAAGGGAGGTGAGCAGTTCTTC
few,TRBD2,TRBV4-1,TRBJ2-1,CASSQENLAGGGQFF,TGCGCCAGCAGCCAAGAAAATCTAGCGGGAGGGGGACAGTTCTTC
-,TRBD2,TRBV11-3,TRBJ2-2,CASSPRREGWTGELFF,TGTGCCAGCAGCCCCCGCCGGGAGGGTTGGACCGGGGAGCTGTTTTTT
-,TRBD1,TRBV30,TRBJ1-4,CAWRIRDREEKLFF,TGTGCCTGGAGGATTCGGGACAGGGAAGAAAAACTGTTTTTT
-,-,TRBV4-1,TRBJ1-1,CASSQAMVGEGTEAFF,TGCGCCAGCAGCCAAGCCATGGTTGGGGAGGGCACTGAAGCTTTCTTT
few,TRBD2,TRBV9,TRBJ2-1,CASSVVSGSTEQFF,TGTGCCAGCAGCGTAGTAAGCGGGAGTACTGAGCAGTTCTTC
-,TRBD1,TRBV10-3,TRBJ1-2,CAIRKDREGYTF,TGTGCCATCAGGAAAGACAGGGAGGGCTACACCTTC
few,-,TRBV24-1,TRBJ2-7,CATSNSRSYEQYF,TGTGCCACCAGTAACAGTCGGTCCTACGAGCAGTACTTC
-,TRBD1,TRBV12-3/TRBV12-4,TRBJ2-2,CASSGTGNTGELFF,TGTGCCAGCAGCGGGACAGGGAACACCGGGGAGCTGTTTTTT
few,TRBD1,TRBV20-1,TRBJ1-1,CSARDPGGQGNTEAFF,TGCAGTGCTAGAGATCCGGGGGGACAGGGCAACACTGAAGCTTTCTTT
-,TRBD2,TRBV7-2,TRBJ2-5,CASTLGQREGETQYF,TGTGCCAGCACCCTAGGCCAGCGGGAGGGGGAGACCCAGTACTTC
many,TRBD1,TRBV28,TRBJ2-5,CAIQTGGQETQYF,TGTGCCATCCAGACAGGGGGGCAGGAGACCCAGTACTTC
-,TRBD2,TRBV11-2,TRBJ2-1,CASSFWLAGRTYNEQFF,TGTGCCAGCAGCTTCTGGCTAGCGGGACGGACCTACAATGAGCAGTTCTTC
few,TRBD2,TRBV20-1,TRBJ2-7,CSASTSGVLYEQYF,TGCAGTGCTAGCACTAGCGGGGTACTCTACGAGCAGTACTTC
few,-,TRBV7-3,TRBJ2-4,CASSLSGNPKNIQYF,TGTGCCAGCAGCTTAAGCGGAAACCCCAAAAACATTCAGTACTTC
few,-,TRBV5-3,TRBJ2-5,CASSPDWNQETQYF,TGTGCCAGCAGCCCGGACTGGAACCAAGAGACCCAGTACTTC
-,-,TRBV5-5,TRBJ2-1,CASTMGGFEQFF,TGTGCCAGCACCATGGGTGGGTTTGAGCAGTTCTTC
many,TRBD1,TRBV7-2,TRBJ2-7,CASSFSGTGSYEQYF,TGTGCCAGCAGCTTTTCCGGGACAGGCTCCTACGAGCAGTACTTC
few,TRBD1,TRBV28,TRBJ1-2,CASSFGRGQGYTF,TGTGCCAGCAGTTTCGGCAGGGGGCAGGGCTACACCTTC
few,TRBD2,TRBV6-1,TRBJ2-5,CASRRLAEETQYF,TGTGCCAGCAGGAGACTAGCGGAAGAGACCCAGTACTTC
few,-,TRBV12-3/TRBV12-4,TRBJ1-5,CASSLLENQPQHF,TGTGCCAGCAGTTTGCTGGAAAATCAGCCCCAGCATTTT
few,TRBD2,TRBV12-3/TRBV12-4,TRBJ2-1,CASSWGSGRGGNYNEQFF,TGTGCCAGCAGTTGGGGAAGCGGGAGGGGGGGAAATTACAATGAGCAGTTCTTC
-,-,TRBV7-3,TRBJ2-3,CASSFQGSDTQYF,TGTGCCAGCAGCTTCCAGGGGTCAGATACGCAGTATTTT
many,-,TRBV12-3/TRBV12-4,TRBJ2-1,CASSPGGSYNEQFF,TGTGCCAGCAGCCCTGGGGGGTCGTACAATGAGCAGTTCTTC
few,-,TRBV12-3/TRBV12-4,TRBJ2-1,CASSLDSAYNEQFF,TGTGCCAGCTCGCTAGACTCGGCCTACAATGAGCAGTTCTTC
few,-,TRBV19,TRBJ1-2,CASSGPGLGVYGYTF,TGTGCCAGTAGTGGACCAGGGCTGGGCGTCTATGGCTACACCTTC
-,-,TRBV12-3/TRBV12-4,TRBJ2-3,CASSLLAPLSTDTQYF,TGTGCCAGCAGCCTCCTAGCGCCCCTTAGCACAGATACGCAGTATTTT
many,-,TRBV4-3,TRBJ1-4,CASSKTRPLRPTNEKLFF,TGCGCCAGCAGCAAGACGCGACCCCTCAGACCAACTAATGAAAAACTGTTTTTT
-,-,TRBV9,TRBJ2-3,CASNPGGTDTQYF,TGTGCCAGCAACCCCGGTGGCACAGATACGCAGTATTTT
-,-,TRBV27,TRBJ1-1,CASSLGPGGATAEAFF,TGTGCCAGCAGTTTGGGGCCCGGGGGGGCAACCGCTGAAGCTTTCTTT
few,TRBD2,TRBV2,TRBJ2-1,CASSEWLAGEGGYNEQFF,TGTGCCAGCAGTGAATGGCTAGCGGGAGAAGGGGGCTACAATGAGCAGTTCTTC
-,TRBD1,TRBV10-3,TRBJ2-4,CAISPRGGLLAKNIQYF,TGTGCCATCAGCCCAAGAGGGGGCTTACTAGCCAAAAACATTCAGTACTTC
few,-,TRBV20-1,TRBJ2-1,CSATGTRSDEQFF,TGCAGTGCTACCGGGACCCGGAGCGATGAGCAGTTCTTC
few,-,TRBV7-7,TRBJ2-1,CASSLGGRFDEQFF,TGTGCTAGCAGCTTAGGAGGGCGGTTCGATGAGCAGTTCTTC
few,-,TRBV7-2,TRBJ2-5,CASSLWKAYQETQYF,TGTGCCAGCAGCTTATGGAAAGCTTACCAAGAGACCCAGTACTTC
once,TRBD2,TRBV27,TRBJ2-5,CASSLRGSGRIGTQYF,TGTGCCAGCAGTTTAAGGGGCAGCGGGAGGATTGGGACCCAGTACTTC